This entry lists 12 T cell receptor beta chains sequenced from one sample in a study of shared clonotypes between healthy human individuals. CD8 cells regarded as naive lacked CD45RO, were positively chosen for CCR7, and omitted terminally differentiated effector memory CD45RA+ cells. The protocol was immunoSEQ multiplex PCR, while the TCRdb copy is restricted to in-frame clones and leaves out a portion. Among about 2.2 million clones listed, about 92% were seen once. The sample consisted of naive CD8+ T cells from PBMCs. The receptors were sampled from a man aged 18 to 29 in good health. Some clones in this sample may be carry-over from other donors' samples.

This clone was observed a single time. This same CDR3 is encoded by further DNA sequences in the sample. The chain combines TRBV27 with TRBJ2-7; D is tentatively TRBD1 or TRBD2 (5 bases each). This CDR3 comprises 14 residues. CDR1 and CDR2 (germline): MNHEY, SMNVEV (reference sequence). Trimming shortened V by 5 bases and J by 2 bases, and 13 bases separated the two germline ends. DNA for the CDR3: TGTGCCAGCAGTCCGGGACGTACAACCTACGAGCAGTACTTC. Translation: CASSPGRTTYEQYF.

This clone was counted a few times. The V and J genes are TRBV29-1 and TRBJ1-1, with D possibly matching TRBD1 (5 bases). Germline V gene lookup returns CDR1 SQVTM and CDR2 ANQGSEA. This CDR3 has 13 amino acids. The V gene lost 2 bases and the J gene lost 1 base, with 8 bases spanning the gap. CDR3 in amino acids: CSVEHRTNTEAFF. DNA of the CDR3: TGCAGCGTTGAACACAGGACGAACACTGAAGCTTTCTTT.

The genes are TRBV7-9 and TRBJ2-7, with 12 positions matching TRBD2. V lost 2 bases, J lost 4 bases, and 3 bases stayed unmatched. Germline V gives CDR1 SEHNR, CDR2 FQNEAQ (reference sequence). This CDR3 spans 15 amino acids. The CDR3 here is CASSLTGLAGYEQYF. The CDR3 bases are TGTGCCAGCAGCTTAACCGGACTAGCGGGGTACGAGCAGTACTTC.

V usage is TRBV10-1 and J usage is TRBJ2-1, with 7 bases fitting TRBD2. CDR1 is WNHNN and CDR2 is SYGVQD in the germline V gene (reference sequence). Losses at the gene ends were 7 bases for V and 4 bases for J; bases not matched to a gene: 7. The CDR3 sequence is 14 residues long. CDR3 residues: CASIAGLGYNEQFF. In DNA, the CDR3 is TGCGCCAGCATCGCAGGACTAGGGTACAATGAGCAGTTCTTC.

The DNA for the CDR3 is TGTGCCAGCAGTTCGCCTCCCGGGACCATCTCCTACGAGCAGTACTTC. Its translation: CASSSPPGTISYEQYF. This chain connects TRBV28 to TRBJ2-7; D may match TRBD1 or TRBD2 (5 bases each). V lost 4 bases, J lost 0 bases, and 16 bases lay in between. Germline loops: CDR1 MDHEN, CDR2 SYDVKM. The CDR3 is 16 amino acids. Full variable domain (remainder filled in from reference TRBV28 and TRBJ2-7): DVKVTQSSRYLVKRTGEKVFLECVQDMDHENMFWYRQDPGLGLRLIYFSYDVKMKEKGDIPEGYSVSREKKERFSLILESASTNQTSMYLCASSSPPGTISYEQYFGPGTRLTVT.

The J gene is TRBJ1-2, the V gene TRBV5-6, with 7 bases aligning to TRBD1. Germline CDR1 SGHDT, CDR2 YYEEEE. V lost 0 bases, J lost 12 bases, and 17 bases stayed unmatched. CDR3 length equals 16 residues. CDR3 in amino acids: CASSLEGHGQEQRDTF. The CDR3 nucleotides are TGTGCCAGCAGCTTGGAAGGTCACGGACAGGAGCAGCGGGACACCTTC.

Details on this clone: Other DNA sequences in the same sample also yield this CDR3. The gene calls are TRBV7-9 and TRBJ1-1; D unresolved. This CDR3 region has 11 residues. CDR1 and CDR2 from the germline V gene are SEHNR and FQNEAQ (reference sequence). V gave up 3 bases and J gave up 10 bases, with 9 bases separating them. CDR3 residues: CASSLGPGAFF. The CDR3 DNA is TGTGCCAGCAGCTTGGGTCCAGGAGCTTTCTTT. The full variable domain, its missing parts supplied by reference TRBV7-9 and TRBJ1-1, is DTGVSQNPRHKITKRGQNVTFRCDPISEHNRLYWYRQTLGQGPEFLTYFQNEAQLEKSRLLSDRFSAERPKGSFSTLEIQRTEQGDSAMYLCASSLGPGAFFGQGTRLTVV.

The chain carries TRBV5-8 and TRBJ2-7; 11 bases are a match to TRBD2. The CDR3 covers 15 residues. Germline CDR1 is SGHTS and CDR2 is YDEGEE. Trimming removed 4 bases from V and 0 bases from J; junction bases left unmatched: 3. The CDR3 nucleotides are TGTGCCAGCAGCGAGGGACTAGCGGACTCCTACGAGCAGTACTTC. Amino acid sequence: CASSEGLADSYEQYF.

This clone occurred a few times. This specimen includes other DNA sequences encoding the same CDR3. This rearrangement joins TRBV7-9 to TRBJ1-2; D might be TRBD1 (5 bases). The V gene's germline CDR1 is SEHNR and CDR2 FQNEAQ (reference sequence). The CDR3 is 14 amino acids. The V and J ends lost 5 bases and 2 bases respectively, with 12 bases between them. The CDR3 sequence: CASSPTGTNYGYTF. The CDR3 nucleotides read TGTGCCAGCAGCCCCACGGGGACGAACTATGGCTACACCTTC.

This clone was recorded only once. The gene calls are TRBV7-6 and TRBJ2-7, with D tentatively TRBD2 (5 bases). This CDR3 is 13 amino acids long. Germline loops: CDR1 SGHVS, CDR2 FNYEAQ. The ends were cut back, 5 bases at V and 4 bases at J, with 12 bases in the middle. The CDR3 DNA reads TGTGCCAGCAGCACCAAAGAGGGATACGAGCAGTACTTC. It encodes CASSTKEGYEQYF. Looking up the rest from reference TRBV7-6 and TRBJ2-7 gives the full variable domain: GAGVSQSPRYKVTKRGQDVALRCDPISGHVSLYWYRQALGQGPEFLTYFNYEAQQDKSGLPNDRFSAERPEGSISTLTIQRTEQRDSAMYRCASSTKEGYEQYFGPGTRLTVT.

The rearrangement uses TRBV27 and TRBJ1-2; a possible D gene is TRBD1 (5 bases). The ends were cut back, 4 bases at V and 8 bases at J, with 20 bases in the middle. The CDR3 consists of 15 residues. Per the germline V gene, CDR1 is MNHEY and CDR2 is SMNVEV (reference sequence). The CDR3 DNA reads TGTGCCAGCAGTTCAAGATTAAGTCAGGGCCGCGGCTACACCTTC. It is translated as CASSSRLSQGRGYTF.

This chain uses TRBV28 with TRBJ2-3; tentative D call: TRBD1 (5 bases). The CDR3 sequence is 17 residues long. Germline values: CDR1 MDHEN, CDR2 SYDVKM. Trimming removed 1 base from V and 0 bases from J, with 14 bases in between. CDR3 DNA sequence: TGTGCCAGCAGTTTATTCGCAGGACATCCTAGCACAGATACGCAGTATTTT. It encodes CASSLFAGHPSTDTQYF.